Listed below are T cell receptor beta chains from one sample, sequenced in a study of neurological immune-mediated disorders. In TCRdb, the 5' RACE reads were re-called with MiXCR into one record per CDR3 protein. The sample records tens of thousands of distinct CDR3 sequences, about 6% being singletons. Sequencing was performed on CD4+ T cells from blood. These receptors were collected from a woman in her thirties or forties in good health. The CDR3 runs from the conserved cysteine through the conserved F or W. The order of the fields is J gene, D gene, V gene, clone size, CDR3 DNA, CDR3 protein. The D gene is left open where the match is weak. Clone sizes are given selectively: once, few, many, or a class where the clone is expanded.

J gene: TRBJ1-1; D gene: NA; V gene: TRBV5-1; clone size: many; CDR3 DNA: TGCGCCAGCAGCATCCGGACGGCGAACACTGAAGCTTTCTTT; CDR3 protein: CASSIRTANTEAFF
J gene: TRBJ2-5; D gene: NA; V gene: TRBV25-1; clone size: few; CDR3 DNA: TGTGCCAGCAGTCCGTCCAGGGTGAGAGAGACCCAGTACTTC; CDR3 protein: CASSPSRVRETQYF
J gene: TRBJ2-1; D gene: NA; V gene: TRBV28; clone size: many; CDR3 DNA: TGTGCCAGCAGTCTCCTCGGGAGAGCGGATGAGCAGTTCTTC; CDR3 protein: CASSLLGRADEQFF
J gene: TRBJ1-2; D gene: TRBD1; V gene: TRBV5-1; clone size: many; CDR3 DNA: TGCGCCAGCAGGCGATGGGACAGGGGGCTCGGCTACACCTTC; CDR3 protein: CASRRWDRGLGYTF
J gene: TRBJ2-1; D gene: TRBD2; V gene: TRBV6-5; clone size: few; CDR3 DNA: TGTGCCAGCAGGCCACCCGGGACTAGCGGGAGTGGGAAGCAGTTCTTC; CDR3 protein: CASRPPGTSGSGKQFF
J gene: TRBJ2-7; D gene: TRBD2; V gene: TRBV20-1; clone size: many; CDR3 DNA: TGCAGTGCCCCAAGCGGACTAGCGGGAGAAGGAAGCTCCTACGAGCAGTACTTC; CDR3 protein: CSAPSGLAGEGSSYEQYF
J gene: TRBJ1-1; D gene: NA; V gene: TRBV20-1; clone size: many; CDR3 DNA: TGCAGTGCGCCGCCCGAGATCGAAAGGACGGGGAACACTGAAGCTTTCTTT; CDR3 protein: CSAPPEIERTGNTEAFF
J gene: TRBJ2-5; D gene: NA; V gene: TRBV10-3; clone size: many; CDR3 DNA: TGTGCCATCAGTGAGGTCCCCACGGTGGGCTCGGGGGAGACCCAGTACTTC; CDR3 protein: CAISEVPTVGSGETQYF
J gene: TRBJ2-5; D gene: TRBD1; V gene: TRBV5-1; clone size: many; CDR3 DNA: TGCGCCAGCAGCAAGGACAGGGTAGGAGAGACCCAGTACTTC; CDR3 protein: CASSKDRVGETQYF
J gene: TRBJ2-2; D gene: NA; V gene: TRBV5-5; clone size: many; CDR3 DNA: TGTGCCAGCAGCGCCTCCGGTCCGGTGACGACCGGGGAGCTGTTTTTT; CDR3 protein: CASSASGPVTTGELFF
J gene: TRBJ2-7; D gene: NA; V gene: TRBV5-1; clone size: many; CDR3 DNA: TGCGCCAGCAGCTTGGAGGGGACTCCAACCTACGAGCAGTACTTC; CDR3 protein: CASSLEGTPTYEQYF
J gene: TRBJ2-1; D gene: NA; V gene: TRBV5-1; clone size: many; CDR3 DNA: TGCGCCAGCAGCCCCGAGACAGCTACGGGTGAGCAGTTCTTC; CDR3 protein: CASSPETATGEQFF
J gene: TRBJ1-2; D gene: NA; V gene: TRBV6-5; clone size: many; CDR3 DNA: TGTGCCAGCCAGGGACGGCCTTCGATCTATGGCTACACCTTC; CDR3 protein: CASQGRPSIYGYTF
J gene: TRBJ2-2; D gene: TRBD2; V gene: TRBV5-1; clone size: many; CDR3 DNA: TGCGCCAGCAGCTTGTTAGCGGGACTAGCGAACACCGGGGAGCTGTTTTTT; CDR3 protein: CASSLLAGLANTGELFF
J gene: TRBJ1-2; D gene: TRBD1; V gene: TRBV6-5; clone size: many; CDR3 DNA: TGTGCCAGCAGTAGAGGGACAGAAATTAACTATGGCTACACCTTC; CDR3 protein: CASSRGTEINYGYTF
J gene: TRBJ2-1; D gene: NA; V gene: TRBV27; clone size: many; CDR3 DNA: TGTGCCAGCAGTTTGACCGCGAGCTCCTACAATGAGCAGTTCTTC; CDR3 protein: CASSLTASSYNEQFF
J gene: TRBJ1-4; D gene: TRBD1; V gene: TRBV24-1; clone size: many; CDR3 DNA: TGTGCCACCAGTGATTGGGGACCCAACAGGGGCGAAAAACTGTTTTTT; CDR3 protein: CATSDWGPNRGEKLFF
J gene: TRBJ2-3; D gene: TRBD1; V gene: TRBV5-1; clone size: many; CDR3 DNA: TGCGCCAGCAGCGGACAGGGGGCCGGTACGCAGTATTTT; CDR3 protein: CASSGQGAGTQYF
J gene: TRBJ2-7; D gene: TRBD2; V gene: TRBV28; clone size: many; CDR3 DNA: TGTGCCAGCAGTTTGCTAGCGGGCCCCTACGAGCAGTACTTC; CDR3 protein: CASSLLAGPYEQYF
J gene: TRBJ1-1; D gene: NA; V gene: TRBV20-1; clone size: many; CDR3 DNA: TGCAGTGCTAGAAGGGACCCTGGTGGGAGCACTGAAGCTTTCTTT; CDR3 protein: CSARRDPGGSTEAFF
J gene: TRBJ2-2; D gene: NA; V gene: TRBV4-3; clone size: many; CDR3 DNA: TGCGCCAGCAGCCAAGGGGTTGACTTATTAAACACCGGGGAGCTGTTTTTT; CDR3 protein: CASSQGVDLLNTGELFF
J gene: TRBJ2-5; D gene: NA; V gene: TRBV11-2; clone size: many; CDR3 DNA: TGTGCCAGCAGCTTAAGCCCAGTCGGGGAGACCCAGTACTTC; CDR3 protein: CASSLSPVGETQYF
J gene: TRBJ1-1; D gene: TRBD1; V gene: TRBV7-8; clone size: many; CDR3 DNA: TGTGCCAGCAGCACAGACAGGGCCACTGAAGCTTTCTTT; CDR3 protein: CASSTDRATEAFF
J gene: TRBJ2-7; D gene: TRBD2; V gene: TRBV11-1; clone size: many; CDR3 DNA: TGTGCCAGCAGCGCAACCGGGACTAGCGGGATTAGAGAGCAGTACTTC; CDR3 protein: CASSATGTSGIREQYF
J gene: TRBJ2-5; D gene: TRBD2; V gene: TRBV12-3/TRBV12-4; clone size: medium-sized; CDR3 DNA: TGTGCCAGCAGTTTAGTACTAGCGGAGACCCAGTACTTC; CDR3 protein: CASSLVLAETQYF
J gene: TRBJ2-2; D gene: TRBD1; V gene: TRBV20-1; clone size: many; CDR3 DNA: TGCAGTGCTCCTGACAGGGCCGGCACCGGGGAGCTGTTTTTT; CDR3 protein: CSAPDRAGTGELFF
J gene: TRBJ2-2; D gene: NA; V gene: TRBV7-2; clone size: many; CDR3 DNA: TGTGCCAGCACCAAGGACGGCGGGGAGCTGTTTTTT; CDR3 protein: CASTKDGGELFF
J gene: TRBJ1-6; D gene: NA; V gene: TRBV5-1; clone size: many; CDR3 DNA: TGCGCCAGCAGCTTGGAGGGGAATTCACCCCTCCACTTT; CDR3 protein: CASSLEGNSPLHF
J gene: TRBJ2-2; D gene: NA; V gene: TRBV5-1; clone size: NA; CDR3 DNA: NA; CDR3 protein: CASSSPRDKTPGSCFF
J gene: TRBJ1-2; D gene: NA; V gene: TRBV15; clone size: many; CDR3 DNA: TGTGCGAGGCCCTGCTACACCTTC; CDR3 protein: CARPCYTF
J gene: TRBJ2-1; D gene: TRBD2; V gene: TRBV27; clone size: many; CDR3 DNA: TGTGCCAGCAGTTTGACTAGCGGGAGGTCCAATGAGCAGTTCTTC; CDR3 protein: CASSLTSGRSNEQFF
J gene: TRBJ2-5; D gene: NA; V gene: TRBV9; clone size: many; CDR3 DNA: TGTGCCAGCACCAGATCTCAGGGAGATAGAGAGACCCAGTACTTC; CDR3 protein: CASTRSQGDRETQYF
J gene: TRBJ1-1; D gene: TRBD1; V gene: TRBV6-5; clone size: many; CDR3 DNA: TGTGCCAGCAGGGATACAACAGGGGGGACTGAAGCTTTCTTT; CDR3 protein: CASRDTTGGTEAFF
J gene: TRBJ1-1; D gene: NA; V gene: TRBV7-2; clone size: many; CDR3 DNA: TGTGCCAGCGTTTTTGTCCCCCTAGATGAAGCTTTCTTT; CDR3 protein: CASVFVPLDEAFF
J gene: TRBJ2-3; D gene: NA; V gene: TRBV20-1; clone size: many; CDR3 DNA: TGCAGTGCTAGAGACGGAGGGAACACAGATACGCAGTATTTT; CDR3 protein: CSARDGGNTDTQYF
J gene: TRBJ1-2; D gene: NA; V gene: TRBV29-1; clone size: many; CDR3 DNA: TGCAGCGTTGAAGATCGCTCAGGGGTGGGCTACACCTTC; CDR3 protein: CSVEDRSGVGYTF
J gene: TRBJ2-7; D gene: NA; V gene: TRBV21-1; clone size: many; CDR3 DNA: TGTGCCAGCAGCAAGTCCGGTGAGCGAGCACAGAAGGGGCAGTACTTC; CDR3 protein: CASSKSGERAQKGQYF